This entry is about one TCR beta chain. Its antigen specificity is not known. The sample holds no much larger clone one base away, and base qualities are not on file. TCRbeta CDR3 regions were amplified from genomic DNA by means of the immunoSEQ Assay, a bias-controlled multiplex PCR. On the authors' methods: Within the assay, amplification of reference gene primers was used to estimate how many nucleated cells each sample contained. To quantify the absolute abundance of each unique TCRbeta CDR3 rearrangement, sequence reads were collapsed and filtered. For each sample, productive Simpson clonality was calculated as the square root of Simpson's diversity index across productive rearrangements. TCRdb re-hosts the immuneACCESS table, in-frame sequences only. Its copies lack some clones; in the studies checked, an unresolved V gene accounts for under half of them, and the cause for the rest is not known. That table gives V, J and clone size, and the DNA gave D and trimming. The sample table shows approximately 140,000 clones, and 88% are seen once. The ten largest clones represent about 2.1% of the sample.

The source of the sample is a study of blood T cell repertoires in COVID-19 (dated by TCRdb to the early 2020s). With regard to the full study: Samples covering the acute and convalescent phases of COVID-19 were provided by collaborators in the United States, Italy and Spain. The prospective study material was composed of cDNA or gDNA derived from T cells, B-cell-depleted T cells, or PBMCs. Subjects who had been exposed to COVID-19, were actively infected with it, or had recovered from it provided the deeply sampled blood TCRbeta repertoires that made up the dataset. The repertoires were released in a freely available public database intended as a resource for research on the immune response to SARS-CoV-2. The samples were drawn from the first 160 participants of the ongoing ImmuneRACE study and from 950 to 1,500 subjects provided by 6 global collaborators. A de-identified subject ID, COVID-19 status, age in years and sex were almost always included in the sample metadata. Where available, HLA class I and class II types were taken from metadata supplied by the sample provider and were not determined by assay-based typing.

Whole blood was collected in K2EDTA tubes by collaborating institutions according to the institutions' own protocols. Collaborator samples were shipped for TCRbeta analysis as frozen whole blood, isolated PBMCs, or DNA extracted from either sample type. Broad study findings and their caveats: The quantity of clinical and demographic metadata differed by source and by participant and was supplied without curation.

Sequenced material: peripheral blood. The sequence derives from a man between 65 and 85 years old with active COVID-19.

The CDR3 protein sequence reads: CAIRPDRGGETQYF. The DNA sequence is TGTGCCATCAGGCCGGACAGGGGAGGGGAGACCCAGTACTTC. Recombination connected TRBV10-3 to TRBJ2-5, with 9 central nucleotides matching TRBD1. Sequences ENHRY (CDR1) and SYGVKD (CDR2) are obtained from the germline V gene. Trimmed from V: 6 bases; trimmed from J: 5 bases; junction bases lacking a gene match: 7. The CDR3 contains 14 residues, cysteine and phenylalanine counted. Of the read, only the CDR3 DNA is kept; its 42 bases are in frame from base 1.